The clone carrying this T cell receptor beta chain was found a few times. Its matching antigen is unknown. This sample is part of a study of T cell repertoires in cytomegalovirus infection. Study-level background: Shared public TCR beta signatures pointed to both CMV infection and a matching HLA type.

The CDR3 runs to 16 residues. After removal of 2 bases from V and 0 bases from J, the junction contained 4 bases not matched to a gene. Whole-study results and caveats: The response measured ex vivo was dominated by TCR beta clonotypes (HLA-C-restricted and CMV-specific).

TCRdb re-analysed the reads in MiXCR, keeping a single row per CDR3 protein. The sample carries approximately 310,000 distinct CDR3 sequences, more than 20% recorded once. The rearrangement uses TRBV12-3 or TRBV12-4 and TRBJ2-5, with TRBD2 identical over 9 bases. This material consisted of cultured PBMCs, taken from culture after CMV antigen stimulation. This clonotype was sampled from a human donor in good health (CMV status not recorded). Some clones in this sample may be carry-over from other donors' samples. As DNA, the CDR3 is TGTGCCAGCAGTTTACTAATAGCGGGAGACCAAGAGACCCAGTACTTC. Amino acids: CASSLLIAGDQETQYF.